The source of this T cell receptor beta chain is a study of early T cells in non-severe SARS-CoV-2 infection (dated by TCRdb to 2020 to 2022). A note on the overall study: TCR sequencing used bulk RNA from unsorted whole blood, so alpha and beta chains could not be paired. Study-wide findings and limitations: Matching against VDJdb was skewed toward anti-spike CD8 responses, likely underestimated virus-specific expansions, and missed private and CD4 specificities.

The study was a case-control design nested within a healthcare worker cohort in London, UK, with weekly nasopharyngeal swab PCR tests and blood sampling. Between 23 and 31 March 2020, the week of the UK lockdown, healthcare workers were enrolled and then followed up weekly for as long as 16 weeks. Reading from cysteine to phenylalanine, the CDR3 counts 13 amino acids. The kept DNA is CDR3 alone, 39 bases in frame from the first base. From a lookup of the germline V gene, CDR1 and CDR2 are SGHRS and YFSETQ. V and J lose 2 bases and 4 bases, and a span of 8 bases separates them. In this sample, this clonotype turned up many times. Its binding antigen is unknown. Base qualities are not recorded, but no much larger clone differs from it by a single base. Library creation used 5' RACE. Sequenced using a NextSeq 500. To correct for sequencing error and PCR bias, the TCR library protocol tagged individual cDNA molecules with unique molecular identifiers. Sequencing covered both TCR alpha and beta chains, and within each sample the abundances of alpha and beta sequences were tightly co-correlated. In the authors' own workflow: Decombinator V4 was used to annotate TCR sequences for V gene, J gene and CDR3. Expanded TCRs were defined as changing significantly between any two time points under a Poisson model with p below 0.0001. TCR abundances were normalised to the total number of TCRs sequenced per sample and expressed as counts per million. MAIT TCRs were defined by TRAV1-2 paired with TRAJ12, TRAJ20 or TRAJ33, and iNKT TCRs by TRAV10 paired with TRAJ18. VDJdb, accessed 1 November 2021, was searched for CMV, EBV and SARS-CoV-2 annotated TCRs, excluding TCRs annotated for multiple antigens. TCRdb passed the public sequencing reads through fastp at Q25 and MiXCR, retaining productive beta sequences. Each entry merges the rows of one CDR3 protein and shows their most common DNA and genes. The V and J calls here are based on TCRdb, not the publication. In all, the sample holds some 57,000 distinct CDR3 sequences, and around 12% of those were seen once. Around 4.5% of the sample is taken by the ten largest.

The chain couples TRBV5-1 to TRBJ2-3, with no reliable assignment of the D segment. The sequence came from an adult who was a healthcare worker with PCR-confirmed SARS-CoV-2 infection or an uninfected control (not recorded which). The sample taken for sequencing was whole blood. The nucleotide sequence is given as TGCGCCAGCAGCTTAAATCGTGCAGATACGCAGTATTTT. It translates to CASSLNRADTQYF. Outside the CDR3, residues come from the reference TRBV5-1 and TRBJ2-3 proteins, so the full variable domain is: KAGVTQTPRYLIKTRGQQVTLSCSPISGHRSVSWYQQTPGQGLQFLFEYFSETQRNKGNFPGRFSGRQFSNSRSEMNVSTLELGDSALYLCASSLNRADTQYFGPGTRLTVL.